The clone carrying this T cell receptor beta chain was detected only a few times. Its antigen is not known. Looked up from germline, CDR1 is DFQATT and CDR2 is SNEGSKA (reference sequence). CDR3 length: 13 residues. V was clipped by 3 bases and J by 5 bases, with 13 bases between them. This entry comes from a study of human T cells and chemical hapten exposure. Broader study findings: With regard to DPC sensitization, TCRs above 1 in 1000 frequency did not change. The immune response of these alopecia patients might not match healthy individuals'. Patch test score was positively correlated with the counts of PT1 expanded TCRs.

Attachment of unique molecular identifiers to individual cDNA molecules was performed in the library. Each CDR3 protein is one row after TCRdb ran MiXCR on the RACE reads. Of about 200,000 distinct CDR3 sequences in the sample, about 25% were seen once. Time point meaning: patch test 3, about 24 weeks after DPC sensitization. The treatment is: therapeutic diphenylcyclopropenone sensitization with weekly scalp DPC. This receptor was taken from a woman between 40 and 55 years old with alopecia areata. Some clones in this sample may be carry-over from other donors' samples. The chain couples TRBV20-1 to TRBJ2-5; tentative D call: TRBD1 (7 bases). The sequencing here drew on whole blood, taken in connection with sensitization to the hapten diphenylcyclopropenone (DPC). CDR3 DNA: TGCAGTGCTAGGGAGGGGGCTCGGGAGACCCAGTACTTC. Encoded protein: CSAREGARETQYF.